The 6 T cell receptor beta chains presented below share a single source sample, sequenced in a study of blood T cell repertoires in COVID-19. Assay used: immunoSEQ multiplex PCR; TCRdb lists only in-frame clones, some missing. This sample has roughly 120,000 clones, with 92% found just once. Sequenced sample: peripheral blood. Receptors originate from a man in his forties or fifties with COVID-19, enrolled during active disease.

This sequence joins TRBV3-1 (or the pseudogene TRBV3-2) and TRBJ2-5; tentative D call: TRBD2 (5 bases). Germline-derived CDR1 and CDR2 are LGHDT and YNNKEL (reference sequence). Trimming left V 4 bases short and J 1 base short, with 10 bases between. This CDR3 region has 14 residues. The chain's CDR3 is CASSRRVSQETQYF. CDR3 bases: TGTGCCAGCAGCCGGCGGGTTAGCCAAGAGACCCAGTACTTC.

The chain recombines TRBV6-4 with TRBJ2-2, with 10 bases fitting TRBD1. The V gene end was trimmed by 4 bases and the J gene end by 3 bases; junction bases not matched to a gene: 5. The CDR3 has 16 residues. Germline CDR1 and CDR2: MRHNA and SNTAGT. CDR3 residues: CASSAAGTGDTGELFF. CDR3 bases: TGTGCCAGCAGTGCGGCCGGGACAGGGGACACCGGGGAGCTGTTTTTT.

The CDR3 loop is CATREGSYEQYV. CDR3 DNA sequence: TGTGCCACGAGGGAGGGCTCCTACGAGCAGTACGTC. The chain uses TRBV10-3 and TRBJ2-7; 7 bases match TRBD2. The germline CDR1 and CDR2 sequences are ENHRY and SYGVKD. V shed 10 bases and J 0 bases; nucleotides not matched to a gene: 3. The CDR3 consists of 12 residues.

The CDR3 DNA reads TGTGCCAGCAGCGTTACGACAGGGACCCACGAGCAGTACGTC. This codes for CASSVTTGTHEQYV. This chain connects TRBV6-5 to TRBJ2-7, with 7 bases aligning to TRBD1. There are 14 residues in the CDR3. V was clipped by 6 bases and J by 5 bases; unmatched bases: 10. CDR1 and CDR2 (germline): MNHEY, SVGAGI.

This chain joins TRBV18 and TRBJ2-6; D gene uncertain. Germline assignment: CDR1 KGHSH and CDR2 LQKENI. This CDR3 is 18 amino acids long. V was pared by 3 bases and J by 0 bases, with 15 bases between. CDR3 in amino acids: CASSPLARFDSGANVLTF. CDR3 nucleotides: TGTGCCAGCTCACCTCTTGCCAGATTCGACTCTGGGGCCAACGTCCTGACTTTC.

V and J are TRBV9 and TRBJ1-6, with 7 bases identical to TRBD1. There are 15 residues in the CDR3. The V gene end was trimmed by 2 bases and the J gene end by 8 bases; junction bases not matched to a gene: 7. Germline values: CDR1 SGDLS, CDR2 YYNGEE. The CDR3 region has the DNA TGTGCCAGCAGCGTCTCAGGGGGTACGGATTCACCCCTCCACTTT. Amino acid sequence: CASSVSGGTDSPLHF.